This entry is about one TCR beta chain. Antigen unknown. This entry is derived from a study of T cells in localized non-small cell lung cancer. Notes on the study in general: Within adjacent lung there appeared a median about 54 of the top 100 tumor clones.

The repertoire was sequenced with immunoSEQ multiplex PCR; TCRdb's copy has only in-frame clones and lacks some. The sample comprises 45,000 to 60,000 clones, about 86% of which are singletons, and more than 2% rests with the top ten. Trimming pared 0 bases from V and 4 bases from J, leaving 9 bases between. Per the germline V gene, CDR1 is GTSNPN and CDR2 is SVGIG (reference sequence). The CDR3 has 13 residues. This chain joins TRBV30 and TRBJ1-2; no firm D call. This specimen was PBMCs, taken before any cancer treatment. The TCR sequence derives from a man aged 35 to 69 with stage II lung adenocarcinoma. For the CDR3, the DNA is TGTGCCTGGAGTGTCTATAGCTCCTATGGCTACACCTTC. It translates to CAWSVYSSYGYTF.